The 25 T cell receptor beta chains below were found in one sample sequenced in a study of blood T cell repertoires in COVID-19. Measured with immunoSEQ multiplex PCR; TCRdb has only the in-frame clones, and not every one. The sample has around 150,000 clones, 80% to 90% seen once. What was sequenced was peripheral blood. These receptors all come from a man aged 60 to 69 with active or convalescent COVID-19.

This sequence joins TRBV2 and TRBJ2-2; possibly TRBD1 for D (5 bases). Deletions cut 5 bases from V and 5 bases from J, with 15 bases between. The CDR3 has 15 residues. CDR1 is SNHLY, CDR2 FYNNEI, per germline. The CDR3: CASSRLVSGTGELFF. In nucleotides, the CDR3 is TGTGCCAGCAGTAGACTCGTCTCAGGGACCGGGGAGCTGTTTTTT.

J is TRBJ2-1 and V is TRBV29-1, with 10 bases fitting TRBD1. The length of the CDR3 is 14 residues. The germline V gene has CDR1 SQVTM and CDR2 ANQGSEA. After removal of 6 bases from V and 6 bases from J, the junction contained 8 bases not matched to a gene. Here the CDR3 reads CSVRQGAQFNEQFF. CDR3 nucleotides: TGCAGCGTCCGACAGGGGGCGCAATTCAATGAGCAGTTCTTC.

This clone came up many times. The genes are TRBV2 and TRBJ1-5; D is unclear. The CDR3 runs to 15 residues. Germline values: CDR1 SNHLY, CDR2 FYNNEI. Trimming cost V 5 bases and J 7 bases, with 18 bases left between them. Here the CDR3 DNA reads TGTGCCAGCAGTAAACGGAGCGCCGATTTACAGCCCCAGCATTTT. It codes for CASSKRSADLQPQHF.

A few counts support this clone. The chain is built from TRBV6-2 or TRBV6-3 and TRBJ1-5; D unresolved. V was pared by 5 bases and J by 6 bases, with 14 bases between. Germline CDR1 and CDR2: MNHEY and SVGEGT. This CDR3 contains 14 residues. CDR3 region: CASSAARPGQPQHF. CDR3 in DNA: TGTGCCAGCAGTGCAGCCCGCCCGGGTCAGCCCCAGCATTTT.

The rearrangement joins TRBV27 to TRBJ1-1, with TRBD1 as a possible D gene (5 bases). The CDR3 totals 15 residues. V lost 1 base and J lost 1, with 10 bases in between. CDR1 is MNHEY and CDR2 is SMNVEV in the germline V gene (reference sequence). CDR3 bases: TGTGCCAGCAGTTTATGGGGGGGAGCGAACACTGAAGCTTTCTTT. This codes for CASSLWGGANTEAFF.

This clone was recorded once. The chain carries TRBV15 and TRBJ1-5, with 10 positions matching TRBD1. This CDR3 contains 15 residues. J gave up 6 bases and V 3 bases, and 5 bases lay outside the gene matches. The germline gives CDR1 LNHNV, CDR2 YYDKDF (reference sequence). CDR3 nucleotides: TGTGCCACCAGCAGGGGGACAGGGGAAAGTCAGCCCCAGCATTTT. Its translation is CATSRGTGESQPQHF.

The rearrangement joins TRBV18 to TRBJ2-2; D remains ambiguous. The CDR3 loop spans 15 amino acids. V was cut by 6 bases and J by 0 bases, with 11 bases left in between. CDR1 KGHSH and CDR2 LQKENI come from the germline V gene. CDR3 amino acids: CASSSFPSNTGELFF. For the CDR3, the DNA is TGTGCCAGCTCGTCGTTCCCGTCGAACACCGGGGAGCTGTTTTTT.

The chain recombines TRBV5-4 with TRBJ2-1; 9 nucleotides line up with TRBD1. V was clipped by 5 bases and J by 14 bases; unmatched bases: 8. CDR1 and CDR2 from the germline V gene are SGHNT and YYREEE (reference sequence). This CDR3 is 12 amino acids long. In DNA form, the CDR3 reads TGTGCCAGCAGGAGTTTCCGGGACAGGGAGTTCTTC. Protein sequence: CASRSFRDREFF.

This clone occurred once. This chain links TRBV5-4 with TRBJ2-3; D may be TRBD2 (6 bases). This CDR3 is built from 14 residues. CDR1 and CDR2 from the germline V gene are SGHNT and YYREEE (reference sequence). V shed 4 bases and J shed 1 base, with 10 bases lying between them. The CDR3 loop is CASSPRGGTDTQYF. Written as DNA, the CDR3 is TGTGCCAGCAGCCCGCGGGGTGGCACAGATACGCAGTATTTT. Together with reference TRBV5-4 and TRBJ2-3, the CDR3 gives the full variable domain: ETGVTQSPTHLIKTRGQQVTLRCSSQSGHNTVSWYQQALGQGPQFIFQYYREEENGRGNFPPRFSGLQFPNYSSELNVNALELDDSALYLCASSPRGGTDTQYFGPGTRLTVL.

This chain uses TRBV24-1 with TRBJ1-5; 9 bases match TRBD1. The V gene end was trimmed by 2 bases and the J gene end by 2 bases; junction bases not matched to a gene: 6. The V gene's germline CDR1 is KGHDR and CDR2 SFDVKD. The CDR3 is made up of 17 amino acids. The CDR3 region has the DNA TGTGCCACCAGTGATTCCAGGGACAGGGCCCGCAATCAGCCCCAGCATTTT. It is translated as CATSDSRDRARNQPQHF.

The chain has TRBV6-2 or TRBV6-3 and TRBJ2-7; 9 bases match TRBD2. V lost 5 bases and J lost 4; bases outside the gene matches: 9. In germline, CDR1 is MNHEY, CDR2 SVGEGT. This CDR3 contains 15 residues. The chain's CDR3 is CASSPRGSGSYEQYF. The CDR3 region has the DNA TGTGCCAGCAGTCCCCGGGGTAGCGGGAGTTACGAGCAGTACTTC.

The chain couples TRBV19 to TRBJ1-6, with a weak D call TRBD1 (5 bases). Trimming stripped 2 bases from V and 7 bases from J, with 15 bases between. CDR1 and CDR2 (germline): LNHDA, SQIVND (reference sequence). This CDR3 spans 16 amino acids. The CDR3 here is CASSILPGRGNSPLHF. DNA of the CDR3: TGTGCCAGTAGTATACTCCCGGGACGGGGGAATTCACCCCTCCACTTT.

A few counts support this clone. The chain is built from TRBV9 and TRBJ2-5; possible D gene TRBD2, 7 bases. Germline assignment: CDR1 SGDLS and CDR2 YYNGEE. Trimming removed 6 bases at V and 5 bases at J, with 17 bases between. The CDR3 is 14 residues long. The CDR3 protein is CASTRTGGRETQYF. The CDR3 nucleotides are TGTGCCAGCACCAGAACGGGGGGCCGGGAGACCCAGTACTTC.

This chain uses TRBV2 with TRBJ2-7; TRBD1 might be the D (6 bases). Trimming stripped 5 bases from V and 4 bases from J, with 18 bases between. The V gene's germline CDR1 is SNHLY and CDR2 FYNNEI. The CDR3 runs 15 residues. The CDR3 spells CASSKDAGVSYEQYF. Here the CDR3 DNA reads TGTGCCAGCAGTAAGGATGCAGGGGTCTCGTACGAGCAGTACTTC.

The V and J genes are TRBV3-1 (or the pseudogene TRBV3-2) and TRBJ2-1; 10 nucleotides line up with TRBD2. This CDR3 is built from 14 residues. Germline trimming cut 0 bases from V and 13 bases from J; bases unmatched to any gene: 6. CDR1 is LGHDT and CDR2 is YNNKEL in the germline V gene (reference sequence). Written as DNA, the CDR3 is TGTGCCAGCAGCCAAGATCATAGCGGGAGGCCACAGTTCTTC. Translated, it gives CASSQDHSGRPQFF.

The chain combines TRBV6-5 with TRBJ2-7; 7 bases line up with TRBD2. The CDR3 sequence is 13 residues long. J was trimmed by 2 bases and V by 10 bases; bases with no gene match: 8. The germline CDR1 and CDR2 sequences are MNHEY and SVGAGI. CDR3 sequence (DNA): TGTGCCACCGGGCTCGGGGGGACCTACGAGCAGTACTTC. Translated: CATGLGGTYEQYF.

J is TRBJ1-2 and V is TRBV5-1, with 9 bases aligning to TRBD1. The CDR3 length is 16 residues. The V gene's germline CDR1 is SGHRS and CDR2 YFSETQ. V lost 4 bases to trimming and J lost 6 bases; unmatched junction nucleotides: 13. The CDR3 DNA reads as TGCGCCAGCAGCCTCCCAAAAGGGGGACAGGGTGATGGCTACACCTTC. It yields the protein CASSLPKGGQGDGYTF.

CDR3 sequence (DNA): TGCAGCGTTGGGCCTAGCGGAACGAACACCGGGGAGCTGTTTTTT. Translation gives CSVGPSGTNTGELFF. The chain is built from TRBV29-1 and TRBJ2-2, with TRBD2 matching over 7 bases. Germline CDR1 and CDR2: SQVTM and ANQGSEA. CDR3 length: 15 amino acids. The V gene end was trimmed by 4 bases and the J gene end by 0 bases; junction bases not matched to a gene: 5.

V usage is TRBV19 and J usage is TRBJ2-7; 14 bases line up with TRBD2. V lost 5 bases and J lost 5; bases outside the gene matches: 8. Germline CDR1 and CDR2: LNHDA and SQIVND (reference sequence). This CDR3 comprises 16 residues. In DNA form, the CDR3 reads TGTGCCAGTAGTCAGACGGGACTAGCGGGAGATGACGAGCAGTACTTC. It yields the protein CASSQTGLAGDDEQYF.

The rearrangement joins TRBV11-3 to TRBJ2-3, with D unclear. This CDR3 is 12 amino acids long. Germline CDR1 and CDR2: SGHNT and YENEEA. Trimming took off 4 bases at V and 2 bases at J, with 4 bases between the two ends. The CDR3 region has the DNA TGTGCCAGCAGCTCAAACACAGATACGCAGTATTTT. It encodes CASSSNTDTQYF.

This clone was detected many times. The chain couples TRBV28 to TRBJ2-7, with D unresolved. Germline V gives CDR1 MDHEN, CDR2 SYDVKM. The CDR3 is made up of 11 amino acids. V was cut by 6 bases and J by 2 bases, with 5 bases left in between. The chain's CDR3 is CASSRPYEQYF. The DNA of the CDR3 is TGTGCCAGCAGCCGTCCCTACGAGCAGTACTTC.

The chain employs TRBV5-1 and TRBJ2-3; TRBD2 matches at 8 bases. J was trimmed by 4 bases and V by 4 bases; bases with no gene match: 2. The CDR3 is 13 amino acids. Germline-derived CDR1 and CDR2 are SGHRS and YFSETQ. The DNA of the CDR3 is TGCGCCAGCAGCCGGGGGGGTGCAGATACGCAGTATTTT. Translation gives CASSRGGADTQYF. Combining the CDR3 with reference TRBV5-1 and TRBJ2-3 gives the whole variable domain KAGVTQTPRYLIKTRGQQVTLSCSPISGHRSVSWYQQTPGQGLQFLFEYFSETQRNKGNFPGRFSGRQFSNSRSEMNVSTLELGDSALYLCASSRGGADTQYFGPGTRLTVL.

The chain employs TRBV6-1 and TRBJ1-3; TRBD1 is a possible D gene (5 bases). The CDR3 is made up of 14 amino acids. The V gene's germline CDR1 is MNHNS and CDR2 SASEGT. With 2 bases removed from V and 4 bases from J, the gap between germline ends came to 9 bases. The CDR3: CASSERGSGNTIYF. CDR3 DNA: TGTGCCAGCAGTGAAAGGGGTTCCGGAAACACCATATATTTT.

The gene calls are TRBV3-1 (or the pseudogene TRBV3-2) and TRBJ2-2; the D gene is possibly TRBD2 (6 bases). Trimming shortened V by 8 bases and J by 1 base, and 14 bases separated the two germline ends. The V gene's germline CDR1 is LGHDT and CDR2 YNNKEL (reference sequence). The CDR3 loop spans 15 amino acids. The CDR3 loop reads CASAGLAVNTGELFF. CDR3 coding DNA: TGTGCCAGCGCGGGGCTAGCAGTGAACACCGGGGAGCTGTTTTTT.

The chain has TRBV5-1 and TRBJ2-7, with D perhaps matching TRBD2 (7 bases). The CDR3 sequence is 15 residues long. V lost 2 bases, J lost 5 bases, and 17 bases lay in between. Germline assignment: CDR1 SGHRS and CDR2 YFSETQ. In nucleotides, the CDR3 is TGCGCCAGCAGCTTCCTGGGGGGGGGACACCACGAGCAGTACTTC. Its protein is CASSFLGGGHHEQYF.